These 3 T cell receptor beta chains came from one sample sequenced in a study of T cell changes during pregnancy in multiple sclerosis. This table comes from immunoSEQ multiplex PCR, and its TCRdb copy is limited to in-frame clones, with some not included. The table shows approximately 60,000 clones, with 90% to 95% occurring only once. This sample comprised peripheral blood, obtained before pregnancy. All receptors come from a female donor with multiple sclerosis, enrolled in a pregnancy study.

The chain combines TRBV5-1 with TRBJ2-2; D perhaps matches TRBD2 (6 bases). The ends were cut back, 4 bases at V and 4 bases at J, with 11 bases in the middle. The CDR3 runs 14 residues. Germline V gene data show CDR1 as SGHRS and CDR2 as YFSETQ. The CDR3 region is CASSVGLSTGELFF. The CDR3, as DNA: TGCGCCAGCAGCGTGGGACTCTCCACCGGGGAGCTGTTTTTT.

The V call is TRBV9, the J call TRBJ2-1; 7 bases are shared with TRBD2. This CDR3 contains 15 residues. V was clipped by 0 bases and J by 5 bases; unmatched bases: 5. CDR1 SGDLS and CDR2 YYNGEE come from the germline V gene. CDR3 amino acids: CASSVEQRGNNEQFF. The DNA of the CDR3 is TGTGCCAGCAGCGTAGAACAGCGGGGAAACAATGAGCAGTTCTTC.

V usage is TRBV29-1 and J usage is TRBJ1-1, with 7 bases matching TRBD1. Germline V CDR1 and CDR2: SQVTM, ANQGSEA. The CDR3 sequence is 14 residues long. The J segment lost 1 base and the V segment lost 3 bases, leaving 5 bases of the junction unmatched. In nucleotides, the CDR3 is TGCAGCGTTGAGGGACAGCTTACGAACACTGAAGCTTTCTTT. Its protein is CSVEGQLTNTEAFF.